This T cell receptor beta chain was sequenced in a study of vaccination and CD4 T cells after COVID-19. The overall study: Cells received overlapping spike peptides from SARS-CoV-2, HCoV-NL63, HCoV-OC43 and HCoV-229E as stimulation. Study-level findings and limits: There was no significant change from around 20 to 38 median reactive clonotypes. Median roughly 90% of reactive clones detected in convalescent patients emerged only post-vaccination.

Sample treatment: roughly 10-day PBMC culture with coronavirus spike peptide pools or control peptides (ViraFEST assay). Expansion of antigen-specific T cells with peptide pools by ViraFEST preceded sequencing of TCRs. Sequenced with the Oncomine TCR Beta short-read assay was DNA taken from cultured CD4+ T cells. Each CDR3 protein is one row after TCRdb ran MiXCR on the PCR reads. Of about 18,000 distinct CDR3 sequences in the sample, roughly 50% are singletons; the top ten hold approximately 17%. From germline, CDR1 is DFQATT and CDR2 SNEGSKA (reference sequence). The CDR3 is 13 residues long. Trimming pared 7 bases from V and 6 bases from J, leaving 16 bases between. In this sample, this clonotype turned up a few times. Its antigen is unknown.

The input for sequencing was CD4+ T cells from blood, cultured in vitro, taken before SARS-CoV-2 vaccination. This receptor was identified in a human donor who had recovered from COVID-19. This sequence joins TRBV20-1 and TRBJ2-1, with a weak D call TRBD2 (5 bases). CDR3 coding DNA: TGCAGTGGTGACGCGACTACGTCCAATGAGCAGTTCTTC. It specifies CSGDATTSNEQFF.